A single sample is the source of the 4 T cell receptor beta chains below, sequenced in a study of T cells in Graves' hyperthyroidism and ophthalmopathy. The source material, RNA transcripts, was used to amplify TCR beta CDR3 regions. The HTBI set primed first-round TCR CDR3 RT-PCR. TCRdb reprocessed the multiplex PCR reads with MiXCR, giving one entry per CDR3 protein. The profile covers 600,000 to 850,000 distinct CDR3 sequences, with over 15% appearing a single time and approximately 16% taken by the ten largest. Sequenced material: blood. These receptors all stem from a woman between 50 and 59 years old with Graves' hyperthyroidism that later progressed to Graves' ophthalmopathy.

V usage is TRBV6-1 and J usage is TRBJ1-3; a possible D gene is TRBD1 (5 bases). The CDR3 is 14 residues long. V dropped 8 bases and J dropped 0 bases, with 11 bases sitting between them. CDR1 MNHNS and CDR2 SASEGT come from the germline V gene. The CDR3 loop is CASGDPASGNTIYF. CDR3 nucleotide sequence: TGTGCCAGCGGGGACCCGGCCTCTGGAAACACCATATATTTT.

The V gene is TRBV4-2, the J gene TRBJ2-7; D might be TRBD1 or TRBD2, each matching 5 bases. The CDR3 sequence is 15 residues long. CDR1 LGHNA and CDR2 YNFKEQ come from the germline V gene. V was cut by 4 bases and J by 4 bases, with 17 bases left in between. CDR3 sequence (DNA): TGTGCCAGCAGCCCGAGGGGTACCCCGGTTTACGAGCAGTACTTC. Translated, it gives CASSPRGTPVYEQYF.

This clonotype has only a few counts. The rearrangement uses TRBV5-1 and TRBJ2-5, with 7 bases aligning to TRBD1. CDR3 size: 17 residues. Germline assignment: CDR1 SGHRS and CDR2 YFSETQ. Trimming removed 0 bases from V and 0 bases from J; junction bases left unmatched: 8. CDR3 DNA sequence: TGCGCCAGCAGCTTGGACAGACAGGGCCCCCACCAAGAGACCCAGTACTTC. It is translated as CASSLDRQGPHQETQYF.

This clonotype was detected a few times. CDR3 nucleotides: TGTGCCAGTAGGACGACGGCGAATGAGTTCGAAGCTTTCTTT. Its translation is CASRTTANEFEAFF. The chain couples TRBV19 to TRBJ1-1; unclear D gene. The ends were cut back, 6 bases at V and 8 bases at J, with 19 bases in the middle. The germline V gene encodes CDR1 LNHDA and CDR2 SQIVND (reference sequence). The CDR3 extends over 14 amino acids. Based on the CDR3 plus reference TRBV19 and TRBJ1-1, the full variable domain is DGGITQSPKYLFRKEGQNVTLSCEQNLNHDAMYWYRQDPGQGLRLIYYSQIVNDFQKGDIAEGYSVSREKKESFPLTVTSAQKNPTAFYLCASRTTANEFEAFFGQGTRLTVV.